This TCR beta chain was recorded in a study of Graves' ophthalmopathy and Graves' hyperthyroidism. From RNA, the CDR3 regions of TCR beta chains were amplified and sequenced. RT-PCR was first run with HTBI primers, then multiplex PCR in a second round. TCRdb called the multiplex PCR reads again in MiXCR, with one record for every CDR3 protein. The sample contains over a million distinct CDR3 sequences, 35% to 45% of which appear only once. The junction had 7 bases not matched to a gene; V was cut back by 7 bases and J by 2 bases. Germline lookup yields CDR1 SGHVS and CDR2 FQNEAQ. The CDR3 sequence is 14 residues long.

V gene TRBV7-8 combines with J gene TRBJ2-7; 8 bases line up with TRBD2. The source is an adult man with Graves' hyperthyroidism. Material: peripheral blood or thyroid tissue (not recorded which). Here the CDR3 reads CASIEGLGPYEQYF. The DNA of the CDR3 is TGTGCCAGCATCGAGGGACTAGGACCCTACGAGCAGTACTTC.